This TCR beta chain is from a study of monozygotic twins with inflammatory bowel disease. This CDR3 region has 11 residues. Germline lookup yields CDR1 SEHNR and CDR2 FQNEAQ (reference sequence). Reprocessing the 5' RACE reads, TCRdb reports a single entry for every CDR3 protein and omits DNA. In all, the sample yields 200,000 to 250,000 distinct CDR3 sequences. The sequenced sample was blood. The receptor was isolated from a human donor with ulcerative colitis or Crohn's disease, or a healthy co-twin of an affected twin (not recorded which). The chain has TRBV7-9 and TRBJ2-5; without DNA, the TCRdb call of TRBD1 cannot be checked. CDR3 sequence reads: CASSLGPDKYF.